These T cell receptor beta chains were read from a single sample in a study of blood T cell repertoires in COVID-19. Profiling relied on immunoSEQ multiplex PCR, and the TCRdb table lists in-frame clones only, not all of them. The sample consists of over 120,000 clones, approximately 90% of them appearing once. Source material: PBMCs or T cells enriched from blood (not recorded which). All receptors derive from a man aged 50-59 years who had recovered from COVID-19. Each CDR3 is given with its conserved first and last residue. Each record gives: D gene, V gene, J gene, clone size, CDR3 protein, CDR3 DNA. A D gene is named only where the DNA matches it firmly. Clone size is stated in some rows and not others, as once, few, many or a class when expanded.

D gene: TRBD1
V gene: TRBV6-5
J gene: TRBJ1-1
clone size: .
CDR3 protein: CASSNHRGRSTEAFF
CDR3 DNA: TGTGCCAGCAGCAATCACAGGGGGCGAAGCACTGAAGCTTTCTTT

D gene: TRBD1
V gene: TRBV9
J gene: TRBJ2-5
clone size: .
CDR3 protein: CASSITDREEETQYF
CDR3 DNA: TGTGCCAGCAGTATAACCGACAGGGAAGAAGAGACCCAGTACTTC

D gene: .
V gene: TRBV19
J gene: TRBJ1-1
clone size: few
CDR3 protein: CAIVEGDGTEAFF
CDR3 DNA: TGTGCCATTGTCGAAGGGGATGGGACTGAAGCTTTCTTT

D gene: .
V gene: TRBV5-6
J gene: TRBJ2-3
clone size: .
CDR3 protein: CASSLAGDLAARDTQYF
CDR3 DNA: TGTGCCAGCAGCTTGGCGGGGGACCTCGCTGCACGGGATACGCAGTATTTT

D gene: .
V gene: TRBV18
J gene: TRBJ2-2
clone size: .
CDR3 protein: CASSPRNTGELFF
CDR3 DNA: TGTGCCAGCTCACCCAGGAACACCGGGGAGCTGTTTTTT

D gene: TRBD1
V gene: TRBV4-2
J gene: TRBJ2-5
clone size: .
CDR3 protein: CASSQDSPRTGIETQYF
CDR3 DNA: TGTGCCAGCAGCCAAGATTCGCCACGGACAGGGATAGAGACCCAGTACTTC

D gene: .
V gene: TRBV19
J gene: TRBJ2-6
clone size: .
CDR3 protein: CASIGGWFGANVLTF
CDR3 DNA: TGTGCCAGTATCGGGGGTTGGTTTGGGGCCAACGTCCTGACTTTC

D gene: TRBD1
V gene: TRBV19
J gene: TRBJ2-6
clone size: .
CDR3 protein: CASRISGTGVSGANVLTF
CDR3 DNA: TGTGCCAGTAGGATTTCCGGGACAGGGGTCTCTGGGGCCAACGTCCTGACTTTC

D gene: TRBD1
V gene: TRBV10-3
J gene: TRBJ2-7
clone size: .
CDR3 protein: CAISGGTGDAGDYEQYF
CDR3 DNA: TGTGCCATCAGTGGTGGGACAGGGGACGCTGGGGACTACGAGCAGTACTTC

D gene: TRBD1
V gene: TRBV23-1
J gene: TRBJ1-5
clone size: few
CDR3 protein: CAIQGAGSNQPQHF
CDR3 DNA: TGCGCCATCCAGGGGGCAGGGAGCAATCAGCCCCAGCATTTT

D gene: .
V gene: TRBV7-2
J gene: TRBJ2-3
clone size: .
CDR3 protein: CASSPADTQYF
CDR3 DNA: TGTGCCAGCAGCCCGGCAGATACGCAGTATTTT

D gene: .
V gene: TRBV14
J gene: TRBJ2-2
clone size: .
CDR3 protein: CASSQANLAPYTGELFF
CDR3 DNA: TGTGCCAGCAGCCAAGCAAATCTAGCGCCCTACACCGGGGAGCTGTTTTTT

D gene: .
V gene: TRBV10-3
J gene: TRBJ1-2
clone size: once
CDR3 protein: CAISDQVNYGYTF
CDR3 DNA: TGTGCCATCAGTGACCAGGTTAACTATGGCTACACCTTC

D gene: .
V gene: TRBV21-1
J gene: TRBJ2-5
clone size: .
CDR3 protein: CASSIWTGEETQYF
CDR3 DNA: TGTGCCAGCAGCATATGGACAGGGGAAGAGACCCAGTACTTC

D gene: .
V gene: TRBV19
J gene: TRBJ1-1
clone size: .
CDR3 protein: CASSIDPGGPEAFF
CDR3 DNA: TGTGCCAGTAGTATAGACCCCGGAGGCCCTGAAGCTTTCTTT

D gene: .
V gene: TRBV27
J gene: TRBJ1-5
clone size: .
CDR3 protein: CASSLNRNQPQHF
CDR3 DNA: TGTGCCAGCAGTTTGAACAGGAATCAGCCCCAGCATTTT

D gene: TRBD2
V gene: TRBV5-1
J gene: TRBJ2-1
clone size: .
CDR3 protein: CASSLNGGATNEQFF
CDR3 DNA: TGCGCCAGCAGCTTGAACGGGGGGGCCACCAATGAGCAGTTCTTC

D gene: .
V gene: TRBV7-3
J gene: TRBJ1-3
clone size: .
CDR3 protein: CASSPGSGNTIYF
CDR3 DNA: TGTGCCAGCAGCCCGGGGTCTGGAAACACCATATATTTT

D gene: TRBD2
V gene: TRBV11-2
J gene: TRBJ2-1
clone size: .
CDR3 protein: CASSPAGTSYNEQFF
CDR3 DNA: TGTGCCAGCAGCCCAGCGGGGACTAGCTACAATGAGCAGTTCTTC

D gene: TRBD2
V gene: TRBV20-1
J gene: TRBJ2-7
clone size: once
CDR3 protein: CSARLAGEEYF
CDR3 DNA: TGCAGTGCTAGATTGGCGGGAGAGGAGTACTTC

D gene: .
V gene: TRBV7-9
J gene: TRBJ2-2
clone size: .
CDR3 protein: CASSLGARELFF
CDR3 DNA: TGTGCCAGCAGCTTGGGGGCTCGGGAGCTGTTTTTT

D gene: TRBD1
V gene: TRBV7-2
J gene: TRBJ1-2
clone size: .
CDR3 protein: CASSNRDSYGYTF
CDR3 DNA: TGTGCCAGCAGCAACCGGGACAGCTATGGCTACACCTTC

D gene: TRBD1
V gene: TRBV5-1
J gene: TRBJ2-2
clone size: .
CDR3 protein: CASSRDRGNTGELFF
CDR3 DNA: TGCGCCAGCAGCAGGGACAGGGGCAACACCGGGGAGCTGTTTTTT

D gene: TRBD2
V gene: TRBV14
J gene: TRBJ2-1
clone size: .
CDR3 protein: CASSPLGLAGAVGEQFF
CDR3 DNA: TGTGCCAGCAGCCCCCTGGGACTAGCGGGAGCTGTCGGCGAGCAGTTCTTC

D gene: .
V gene: TRBV19
J gene: TRBJ2-1
clone size: .
CDR3 protein: CASTLRSSYNEQFF
CDR3 DNA: TGTGCCAGTACCCTAAGGAGCTCCTACAATGAGCAGTTCTTC

D gene: TRBD1
V gene: TRBV7-3
J gene: TRBJ1-1
clone size: .
CDR3 protein: CASSSHSRQGNTEAFF
CDR3 DNA: TGTGCCAGCAGCTCACACTCTCGACAGGGAAACACTGAAGCTTTCTTT

D gene: .
V gene: TRBV14
J gene: TRBJ2-2
clone size: .
CDR3 protein: CASSPFKASDTGELFF
CDR3 DNA: TGTGCCAGCAGCCCCTTCAAGGCTAGCGACACCGGGGAGCTGTTTTTT

D gene: .
V gene: TRBV7-2
J gene: TRBJ1-6
clone size: .
CDR3 protein: CASSLGGGTFSPLHF
CDR3 DNA: TGTGCCAGCAGCTTAGGAGGGGGAACGTTTTCACCCCTCCACTTT

D gene: .
V gene: TRBV11-2
J gene: TRBJ2-1
clone size: .
CDR3 protein: CASSLVGRRRNNEQFF
CDR3 DNA: TGTGCCAGCAGCTTAGTAGGCAGGCGACGTAACAATGAGCAGTTCTTC

D gene: .
V gene: TRBV9
J gene: TRBJ2-1
clone size: .
CDR3 protein: CASSAGDYPGDNEQFF
CDR3 DNA: TGTGCCAGCAGCGCGGGAGACTACCCCGGGGACAATGAGCAGTTCTTC

D gene: TRBD2
V gene: TRBV5-4
J gene: TRBJ2-7
clone size: .
CDR3 protein: CASSLSNYRGGEQYF
CDR3 DNA: TGTGCCAGCAGCTTGTCGAACTATCGGGGGGGCGAGCAGTACTTC

D gene: TRBD2
V gene: TRBV7-8
J gene: TRBJ2-1
clone size: .
CDR3 protein: CASSLSGLAVYNEQFF
CDR3 DNA: TGTGCCAGCAGCTTATCTGGACTAGCGGTGTACAATGAGCAGTTCTTC

D gene: .
V gene: TRBV24-1
J gene: TRBJ1-6
clone size: .
CDR3 protein: CATSDFGGSPLHF
CDR3 DNA: TGTGCCACCAGTGATTTCGGGGGTTCACCCCTCCACTTT

D gene: .
V gene: TRBV11-1
J gene: TRBJ2-5
clone size: few
CDR3 protein: CASSSDSPQETQYF
CDR3 DNA: TGTGCCAGCAGCTCGGACAGCCCCCAAGAGACCCAGTACTTC

D gene: TRBD2
V gene: TRBV7-9
J gene: TRBJ2-2
clone size: .
CDR3 protein: CASSLFGSGAYTGELFF
CDR3 DNA: TGTGCCAGCAGCTTATTCGGTAGCGGGGCCTACACCGGGGAGCTGTTTTTT

D gene: TRBD1
V gene: TRBV15
J gene: TRBJ2-1
clone size: .
CDR3 protein: CATSRPKTGALNEQFF
CDR3 DNA: TGTGCCACCAGCAGACCAAAGACAGGGGCCCTCAATGAGCAGTTCTTC

D gene: TRBD1
V gene: TRBV4-3
J gene: TRBJ1-6
clone size: .
CDR3 protein: CASSQEGQGYAPLHF
CDR3 DNA: TGCGCCAGCAGCCAAGAGGGACAGGGGTACGCACCCCTCCACTTT

D gene: .
V gene: TRBV19
J gene: TRBJ2-2
clone size: .
CDR3 protein: CASSATGYSGTGELFF
CDR3 DNA: TGTGCCAGTAGTGCAACAGGGTATTCAGGCACCGGGGAGCTGTTTTTT

D gene: TRBD1
V gene: TRBV5-1
J gene: TRBJ2-3
clone size: .
CDR3 protein: CASSLGTGGKDTQYF
CDR3 DNA: TGCGCCAGCAGCTTAGGGACAGGAGGAAAAGATACGCAGTATTTT

D gene: .
V gene: TRBV18
J gene: TRBJ2-3
clone size: .
CDR3 protein: CASSLTGSDTQYF
CDR3 DNA: TGTGCCAGCTCGTTAACAGGGTCAGATACGCAGTATTTT

D gene: TRBD1
V gene: TRBV7-2
J gene: TRBJ2-5
clone size: .
CDR3 protein: CASSLAFGQGVLATQYF
CDR3 DNA: TGTGCCAGCAGCTTAGCTTTCGGACAGGGAGTTTTGGCGACCCAGTACTTC

D gene: .
V gene: TRBV6-5
J gene: TRBJ1-1
clone size: .
CDR3 protein: CASSYTERNTEAFF
CDR3 DNA: TGTGCCAGCAGTTACACAGAACGGAACACTGAAGCTTTCTTT

D gene: .
V gene: TRBV5-4
J gene: TRBJ1-1
clone size: once
CDR3 protein: CASRAGLNTEAFF
CDR3 DNA: TGTGCCAGCCGTGCGGGACTGAACACTGAAGCTTTCTTT

D gene: TRBD1
V gene: TRBV7-3
J gene: TRBJ2-5
clone size: .
CDR3 protein: CASSPQGGETQYF
CDR3 DNA: TGTGCCAGCAGCCCACAGGGGGGAGAGACCCAGTACTTC

D gene: .
V gene: TRBV14
J gene: TRBJ2-1
clone size: .
CDR3 protein: CASSPGYRNYYNEQFF
CDR3 DNA: TGTGCCAGCAGCCCCGGGTACAGGAACTACTACAATGAGCAGTTCTTC

D gene: TRBD1
V gene: TRBV4-1
J gene: TRBJ1-1
clone size: .
CDR3 protein: CASSQDRGTPEAFF
CDR3 DNA: TGCGCCAGCAGCCAGGACAGGGGAACCCCTGAAGCTTTCTTT

D gene: TRBD2
V gene: TRBV5-1
J gene: TRBJ2-1
clone size: .
CDR3 protein: CASSVGLAGANEQFF
CDR3 DNA: TGCGCCAGCAGCGTGGGACTAGCGGGGGCTAATGAGCAGTTCTTC

D gene: .
V gene: TRBV29-1
J gene: TRBJ2-1
clone size: .
CDR3 protein: CSVENPGWDEQFF
CDR3 DNA: TGCAGCGTTGAAAATCCAGGGTGGGATGAGCAGTTCTTC

D gene: TRBD2
V gene: TRBV7-9
J gene: TRBJ2-5
clone size: .
CDR3 protein: CASSFAGGGETQYF
CDR3 DNA: TGTGCCAGCAGCTTTGCGGGGGGAGGCGAGACCCAGTACTTC

D gene: .
V gene: TRBV27
J gene: TRBJ2-5
clone size: .
CDR3 protein: CASSFQGRETQYF
CDR3 DNA: TGTGCCAGCAGTTTTCAGGGGCGAGAGACCCAGTACTTC

D gene: .
V gene: TRBV5-8
J gene: TRBJ1-5
clone size: once
CDR3 protein: CASRLTGLYNQPQHF
CDR3 DNA: TGTGCCAGCAGATTGACAGGCCTCTACAATCAGCCCCAGCATTTT

D gene: TRBD1
V gene: TRBV7-2
J gene: TRBJ1-6
clone size: .
CDR3 protein: CASSLSGGGSPLHF
CDR3 DNA: TGTGCCAGCAGCTTATCAGGGGGCGGTTCACCCCTCCACTTT

D gene: .
V gene: TRBV18
J gene: TRBJ2-1
clone size: .
CDR3 protein: CASSPSDSYNEQFF
CDR3 DNA: TGTGCCAGCTCACCAAGCGATTCCTACAATGAGCAGTTCTTC

D gene: .
V gene: TRBV9
J gene: TRBJ2-1
clone size: few
CDR3 protein: CASSDGSRNEQFF
CDR3 DNA: TGTGCCAGCAGCGACGGGAGTCGGAATGAGCAGTTCTTC

D gene: TRBD1
V gene: TRBV11-1
J gene: TRBJ2-3
clone size: .
CDR3 protein: CASSLGQGLTDTQYF
CDR3 DNA: TGTGCCAGCAGCCTCGGACAGGGGCTCACAGATACGCAGTATTTT